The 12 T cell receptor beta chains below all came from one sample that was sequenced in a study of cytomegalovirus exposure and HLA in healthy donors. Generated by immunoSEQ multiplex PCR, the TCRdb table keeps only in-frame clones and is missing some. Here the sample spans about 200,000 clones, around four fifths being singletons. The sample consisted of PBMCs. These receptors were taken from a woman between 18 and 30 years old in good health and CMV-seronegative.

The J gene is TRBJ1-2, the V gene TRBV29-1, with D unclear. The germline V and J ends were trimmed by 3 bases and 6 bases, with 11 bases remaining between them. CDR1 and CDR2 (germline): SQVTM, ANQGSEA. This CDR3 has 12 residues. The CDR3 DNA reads TGCAGCGTTGATCGCGGAGCAAATGGCTACACCTTC. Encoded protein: CSVDRGANGYTF.

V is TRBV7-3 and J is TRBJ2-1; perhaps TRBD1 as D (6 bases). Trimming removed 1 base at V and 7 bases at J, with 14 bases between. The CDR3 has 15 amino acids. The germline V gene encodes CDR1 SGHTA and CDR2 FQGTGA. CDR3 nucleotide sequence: TGTGCCAGCAGCTTAAATCAGGGGCGCTATAATGAGCAGTTCTTC. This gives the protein CASSLNQGRYNEQFF.

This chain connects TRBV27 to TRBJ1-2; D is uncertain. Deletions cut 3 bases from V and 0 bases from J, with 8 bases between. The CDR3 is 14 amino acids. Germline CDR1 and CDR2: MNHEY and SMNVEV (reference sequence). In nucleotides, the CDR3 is TGTGCCAGCAGTTTTGGGAGTACTAACTATGGCTACACCTTC. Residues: CASSFGSTNYGYTF.

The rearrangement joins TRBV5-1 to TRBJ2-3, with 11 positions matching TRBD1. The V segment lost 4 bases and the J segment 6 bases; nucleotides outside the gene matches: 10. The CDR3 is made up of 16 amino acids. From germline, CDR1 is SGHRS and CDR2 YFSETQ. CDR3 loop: CASSGNRDRGLDTQYF. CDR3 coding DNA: TGCGCCAGCAGCGGTAACCGGGACAGGGGGTTGGATACGCAGTATTTT.

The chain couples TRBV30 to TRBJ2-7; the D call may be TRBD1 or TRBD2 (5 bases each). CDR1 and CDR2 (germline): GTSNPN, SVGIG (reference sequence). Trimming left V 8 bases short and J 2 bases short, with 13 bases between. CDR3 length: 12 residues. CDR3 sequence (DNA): TGTGCCGTAGGACGGGGCACCTACGAGCAGTACTTC. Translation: CAVGRGTYEQYF.

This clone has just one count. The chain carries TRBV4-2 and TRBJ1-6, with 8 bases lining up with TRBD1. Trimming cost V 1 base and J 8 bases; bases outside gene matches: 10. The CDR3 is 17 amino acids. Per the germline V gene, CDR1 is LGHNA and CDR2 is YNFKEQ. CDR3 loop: CASSQGVDREGDSPLHF. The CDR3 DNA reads TGTGCCAGCAGCCAAGGAGTGGACAGGGAAGGGGATTCACCCCTCCACTTT.

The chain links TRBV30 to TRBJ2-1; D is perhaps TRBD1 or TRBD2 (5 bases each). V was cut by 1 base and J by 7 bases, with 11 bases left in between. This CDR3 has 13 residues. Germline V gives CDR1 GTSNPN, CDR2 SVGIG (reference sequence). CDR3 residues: CAWSAYGTNEQFF. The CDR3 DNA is TGTGCCTGGAGTGCATACGGGACGAATGAGCAGTTCTTC.

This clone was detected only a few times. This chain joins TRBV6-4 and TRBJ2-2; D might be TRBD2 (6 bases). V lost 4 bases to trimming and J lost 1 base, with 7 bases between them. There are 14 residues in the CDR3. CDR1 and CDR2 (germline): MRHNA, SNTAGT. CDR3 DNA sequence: TGTGCCAGCAGTGGGGGACTGAACACCGGGGAGCTGTTTTTT. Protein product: CASSGGLNTGELFF.

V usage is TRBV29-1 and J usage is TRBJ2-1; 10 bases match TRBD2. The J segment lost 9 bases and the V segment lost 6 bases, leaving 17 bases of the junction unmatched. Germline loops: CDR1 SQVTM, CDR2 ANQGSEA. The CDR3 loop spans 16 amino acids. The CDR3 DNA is TGCAGCGTCCCCAGGGGAAGCGGGAGGGCCGGTGGTGAGCAGTTCTTC. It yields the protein CSVPRGSGRAGGEQFF.

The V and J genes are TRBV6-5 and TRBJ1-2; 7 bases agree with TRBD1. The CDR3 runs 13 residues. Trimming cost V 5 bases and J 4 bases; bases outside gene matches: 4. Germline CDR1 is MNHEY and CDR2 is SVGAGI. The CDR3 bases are TGTGCCAGCAGTCATGGACAGGCCTATGGCTACACCTTC. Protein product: CASSHGQAYGYTF.

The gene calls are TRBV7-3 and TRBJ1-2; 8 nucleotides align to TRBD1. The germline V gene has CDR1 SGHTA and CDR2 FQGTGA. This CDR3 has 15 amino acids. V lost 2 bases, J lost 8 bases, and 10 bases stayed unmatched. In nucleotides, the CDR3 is TGTGCCAGCAGCTTAGACCCGACAGGGGCCGGGGGCTACACCTTC. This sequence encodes CASSLDPTGAGGYTF.

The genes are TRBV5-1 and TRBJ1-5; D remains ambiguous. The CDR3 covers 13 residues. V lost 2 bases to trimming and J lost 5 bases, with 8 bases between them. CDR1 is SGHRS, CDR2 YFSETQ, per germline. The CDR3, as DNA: TGCGCCAGCAGCTTCGCAGGTGATCAGCCCCAGCATTTT. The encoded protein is CASSFAGDQPQHF.